These 4 T cell receptor beta chains share one sample of origin, sequenced in a study of molecular identifiers for immune sequencing clone quantification. TCRdb fed the PCR reads into MiXCR, producing one record per CDR3 protein. Of 600,000 to 650,000 distinct CDR3 sequences listed, approximately 20% are singletons. Sequencing was performed on naive CD8+ T cells from blood, with Jurkat cell RNA spiked in. Subset described: FACS-sorted CD8+CD4-CCR7+CD45RA+ naive T cells. These receptors were obtained from a human donor in good health. Some libraries in this study had Jurkat cell RNA spiked in.

With regard to this clonotype: Given a much more abundant clone one base away, this may be a read error. V is TRBV4-3 and J is TRBJ1-6; D possibly corresponds to TRBD1 (6 bases). The CDR3 runs 16 residues. From germline, CDR1 is LGHNA and CDR2 YSLEER. CDR3 amino acids: CAGSQDVQGLGSPLHF. Here the CDR3 DNA reads TGCGCCGGCAGCCAAGATGTGCAGGGGCTAGGTTCACCCCTCCACTTT.

This clonotype was picked up many times. This chain links TRBV7-9 with TRBJ2-5; tentatively, D is TRBD2 (5 bases). CDR1 is SEHNR, CDR2 FQNEAQ, per germline (reference sequence). V dropped 5 bases and J dropped 0 bases, with 13 bases sitting between them. This CDR3 is built from 15 residues. The CDR3 coding sequence is TGTGCCAGCAGCGGGGAACGGGGATACCAAGAGACCCAGTACTTC. This translates into CASSGERGYQETQYF.

A word on this clonotype: With a much larger clone just one base away, this may be a read error. This chain connects TRBV30 to TRBJ2-2; TRBD1 matches at 7 bases. CDR3 size: 14 residues. CDR1 is GTSNPN and CDR2 is SVGIG in the germline V gene (reference sequence). The CDR3 loop reads CAWDGTAVTGEPFF. In DNA, the CDR3 is TGTGCCTGGGACGGGACAGCCGTCACCGGGGAGCCGTTTTTT. Looking up the rest from reference TRBV30 and TRBJ2-2 gives the full variable domain: SQTIHQWPATLVQPVGSPLSLECTVEGTSNPNLYWYRQAAGRGLQLLFYSVGIGQISSEVPQNLSASRPQDRQFILSSKKLLLSDSGFYLCAWDGTAVTGEPFFGEGSRLTVL.

Comments on this clonotype: Just one base apart from a much larger clone, this may be a read error. The genes are TRBV11-2 and TRBJ2-4; the D is unclear. Germline CDR1 is SGHAT and CDR2 is FQNNGV. The CDR3 loop spans 12 amino acids. As DNA, the CDR3 is TGTGTCAGCAGCAGAGTCCAAAGCATTCAGTACTTC. Its translation: CVSSRVQSIQYF. The entire variable domain, with the rest obtained from reference TRBV11-2 and TRBJ2-4, is as follows: EAGVAQSPRYKIIEKRQSVAFWCNPISGHATLYWYQQILGQGPKLLIQFQNNGVVDDSQLPKDRFSAERLKGVDSTLKIQPAKLEDSAVYLCVSSRVQSIQYFGAGTRLSVL.